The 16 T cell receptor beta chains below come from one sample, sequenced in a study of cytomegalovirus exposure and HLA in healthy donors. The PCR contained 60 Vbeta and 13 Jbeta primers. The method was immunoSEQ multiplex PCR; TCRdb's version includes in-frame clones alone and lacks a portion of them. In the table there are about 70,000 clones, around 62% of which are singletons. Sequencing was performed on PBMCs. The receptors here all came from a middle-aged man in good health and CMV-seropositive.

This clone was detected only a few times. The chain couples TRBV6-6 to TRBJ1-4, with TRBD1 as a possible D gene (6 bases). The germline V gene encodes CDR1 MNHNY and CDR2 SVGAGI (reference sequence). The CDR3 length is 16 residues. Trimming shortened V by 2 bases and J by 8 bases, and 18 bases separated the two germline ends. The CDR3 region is CASSYLGQLTREKLFF. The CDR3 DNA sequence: TGTGCCAGCAGTTACCTAGGACAGCTGACGAGAGAAAAACTGTTTTTT.

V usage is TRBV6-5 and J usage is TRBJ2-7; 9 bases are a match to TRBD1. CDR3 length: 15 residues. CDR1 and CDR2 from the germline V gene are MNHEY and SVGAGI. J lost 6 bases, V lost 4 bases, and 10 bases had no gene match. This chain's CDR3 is CASSSSGTGWSEQYF. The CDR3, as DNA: TGTGCCAGCAGTTCCTCCGGGACAGGGTGGTCCGAGCAGTACTTC.

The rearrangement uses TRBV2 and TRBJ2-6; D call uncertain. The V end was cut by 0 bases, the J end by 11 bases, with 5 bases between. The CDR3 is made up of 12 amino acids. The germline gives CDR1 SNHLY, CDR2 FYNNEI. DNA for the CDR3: TGTGCCAGCAGTGAAGCGTCCGACGTCCTGACTTTC. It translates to CASSEASDVLTF.

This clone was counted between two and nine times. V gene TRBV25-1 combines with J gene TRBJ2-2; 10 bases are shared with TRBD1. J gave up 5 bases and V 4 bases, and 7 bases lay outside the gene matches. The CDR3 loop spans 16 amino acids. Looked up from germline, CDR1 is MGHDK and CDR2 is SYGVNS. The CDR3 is CASSAHPGQGTGELFF. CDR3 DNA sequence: TGTGCCAGCAGTGCGCATCCGGGACAGGGGACCGGGGAGCTGTTTTTT.

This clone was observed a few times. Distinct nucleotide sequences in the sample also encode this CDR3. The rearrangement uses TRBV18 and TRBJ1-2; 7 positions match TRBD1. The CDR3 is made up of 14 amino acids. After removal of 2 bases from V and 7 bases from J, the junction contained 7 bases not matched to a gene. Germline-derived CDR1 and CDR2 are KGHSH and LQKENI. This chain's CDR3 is CASSPDREFGGYTF. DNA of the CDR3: TGTGCCAGCTCACCAGACAGGGAGTTCGGTGGCTACACCTTC.

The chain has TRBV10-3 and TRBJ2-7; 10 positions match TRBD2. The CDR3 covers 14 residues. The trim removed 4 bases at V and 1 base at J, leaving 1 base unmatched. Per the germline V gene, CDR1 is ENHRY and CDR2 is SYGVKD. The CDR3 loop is CAISGTSGSYEQYF. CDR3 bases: TGTGCCATCAGTGGGACTAGCGGATCCTACGAGCAGTACTTC.

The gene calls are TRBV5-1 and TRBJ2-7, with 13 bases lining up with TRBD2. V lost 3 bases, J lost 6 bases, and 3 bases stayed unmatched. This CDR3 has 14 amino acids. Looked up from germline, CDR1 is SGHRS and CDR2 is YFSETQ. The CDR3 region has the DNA TGCGCCAGCAGCTCCCGGACTAGCGGGGGCGAGCAGTACTTC. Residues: CASSSRTSGGEQYF.

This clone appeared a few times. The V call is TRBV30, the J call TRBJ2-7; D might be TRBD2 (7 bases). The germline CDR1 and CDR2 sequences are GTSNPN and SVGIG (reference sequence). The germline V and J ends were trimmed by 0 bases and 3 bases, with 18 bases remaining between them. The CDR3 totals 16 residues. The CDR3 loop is CAWSVLEGRGDYEQYF. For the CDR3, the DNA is TGTGCCTGGAGTGTACTGGAGGGGAGGGGGGACTACGAGCAGTACTTC.

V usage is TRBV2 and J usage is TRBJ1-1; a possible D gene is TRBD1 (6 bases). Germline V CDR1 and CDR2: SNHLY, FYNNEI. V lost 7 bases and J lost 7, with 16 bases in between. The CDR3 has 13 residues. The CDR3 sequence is CASTLDRRSEAFF. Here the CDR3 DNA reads TGTGCCAGCACCCTTGACAGGCGGAGTGAAGCTTTCTTT.

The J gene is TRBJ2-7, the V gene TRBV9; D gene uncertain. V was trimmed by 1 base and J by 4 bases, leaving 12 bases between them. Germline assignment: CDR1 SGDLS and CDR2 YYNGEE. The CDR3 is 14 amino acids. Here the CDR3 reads CASSVSPQSYEQYF. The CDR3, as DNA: TGTGCCAGCAGCGTATCCCCTCAGTCGTACGAGCAGTACTTC.

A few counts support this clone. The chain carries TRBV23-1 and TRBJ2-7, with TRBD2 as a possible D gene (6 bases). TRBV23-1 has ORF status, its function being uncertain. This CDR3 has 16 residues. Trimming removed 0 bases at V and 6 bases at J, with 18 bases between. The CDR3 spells CASSQSPHGRLSEQYF. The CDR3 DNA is TGCGCCAGCAGTCAATCTCCCCACGGGAGATTGAGCGAGCAGTACTTC.

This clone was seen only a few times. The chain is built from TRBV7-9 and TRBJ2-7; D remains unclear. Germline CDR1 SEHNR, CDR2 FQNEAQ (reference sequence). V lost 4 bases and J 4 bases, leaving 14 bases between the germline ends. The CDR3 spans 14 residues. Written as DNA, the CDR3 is TGTGCCAGCAGCTCCCCGCGACACTCGTACGAGCAGTACTTC. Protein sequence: CASSSPRHSYEQYF.

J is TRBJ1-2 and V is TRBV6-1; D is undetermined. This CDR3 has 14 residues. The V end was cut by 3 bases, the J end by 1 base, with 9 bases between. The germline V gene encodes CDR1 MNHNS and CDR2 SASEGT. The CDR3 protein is CASSDRRSNYGYTF. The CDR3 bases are TGTGCCAGCAGTGACAGAAGAAGTAACTATGGCTACACCTTC.

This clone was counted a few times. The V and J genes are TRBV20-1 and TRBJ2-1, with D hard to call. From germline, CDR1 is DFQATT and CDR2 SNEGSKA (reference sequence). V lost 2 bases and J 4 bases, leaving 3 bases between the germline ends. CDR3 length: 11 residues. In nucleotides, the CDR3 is TGCAGTGCTAGACCTTACAATGAGCAGTTCTTC. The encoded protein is CSARPYNEQFF.

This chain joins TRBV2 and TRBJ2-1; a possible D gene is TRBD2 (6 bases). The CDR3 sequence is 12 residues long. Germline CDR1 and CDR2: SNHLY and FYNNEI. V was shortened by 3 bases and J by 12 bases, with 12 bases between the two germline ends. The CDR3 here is CASSENRDWQFF. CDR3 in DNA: TGTGCCAGCAGTGAGAACCGGGACTGGCAGTTCTTC.

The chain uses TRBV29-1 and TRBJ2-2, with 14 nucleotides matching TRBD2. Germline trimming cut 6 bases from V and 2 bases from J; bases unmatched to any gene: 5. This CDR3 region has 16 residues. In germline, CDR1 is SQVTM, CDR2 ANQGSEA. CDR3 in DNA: TGCAGCGTCTCGGGACTAGCGGGGGTAAACACCGGGGAGCTGTTTTTT. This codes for CSVSGLAGVNTGELFF.